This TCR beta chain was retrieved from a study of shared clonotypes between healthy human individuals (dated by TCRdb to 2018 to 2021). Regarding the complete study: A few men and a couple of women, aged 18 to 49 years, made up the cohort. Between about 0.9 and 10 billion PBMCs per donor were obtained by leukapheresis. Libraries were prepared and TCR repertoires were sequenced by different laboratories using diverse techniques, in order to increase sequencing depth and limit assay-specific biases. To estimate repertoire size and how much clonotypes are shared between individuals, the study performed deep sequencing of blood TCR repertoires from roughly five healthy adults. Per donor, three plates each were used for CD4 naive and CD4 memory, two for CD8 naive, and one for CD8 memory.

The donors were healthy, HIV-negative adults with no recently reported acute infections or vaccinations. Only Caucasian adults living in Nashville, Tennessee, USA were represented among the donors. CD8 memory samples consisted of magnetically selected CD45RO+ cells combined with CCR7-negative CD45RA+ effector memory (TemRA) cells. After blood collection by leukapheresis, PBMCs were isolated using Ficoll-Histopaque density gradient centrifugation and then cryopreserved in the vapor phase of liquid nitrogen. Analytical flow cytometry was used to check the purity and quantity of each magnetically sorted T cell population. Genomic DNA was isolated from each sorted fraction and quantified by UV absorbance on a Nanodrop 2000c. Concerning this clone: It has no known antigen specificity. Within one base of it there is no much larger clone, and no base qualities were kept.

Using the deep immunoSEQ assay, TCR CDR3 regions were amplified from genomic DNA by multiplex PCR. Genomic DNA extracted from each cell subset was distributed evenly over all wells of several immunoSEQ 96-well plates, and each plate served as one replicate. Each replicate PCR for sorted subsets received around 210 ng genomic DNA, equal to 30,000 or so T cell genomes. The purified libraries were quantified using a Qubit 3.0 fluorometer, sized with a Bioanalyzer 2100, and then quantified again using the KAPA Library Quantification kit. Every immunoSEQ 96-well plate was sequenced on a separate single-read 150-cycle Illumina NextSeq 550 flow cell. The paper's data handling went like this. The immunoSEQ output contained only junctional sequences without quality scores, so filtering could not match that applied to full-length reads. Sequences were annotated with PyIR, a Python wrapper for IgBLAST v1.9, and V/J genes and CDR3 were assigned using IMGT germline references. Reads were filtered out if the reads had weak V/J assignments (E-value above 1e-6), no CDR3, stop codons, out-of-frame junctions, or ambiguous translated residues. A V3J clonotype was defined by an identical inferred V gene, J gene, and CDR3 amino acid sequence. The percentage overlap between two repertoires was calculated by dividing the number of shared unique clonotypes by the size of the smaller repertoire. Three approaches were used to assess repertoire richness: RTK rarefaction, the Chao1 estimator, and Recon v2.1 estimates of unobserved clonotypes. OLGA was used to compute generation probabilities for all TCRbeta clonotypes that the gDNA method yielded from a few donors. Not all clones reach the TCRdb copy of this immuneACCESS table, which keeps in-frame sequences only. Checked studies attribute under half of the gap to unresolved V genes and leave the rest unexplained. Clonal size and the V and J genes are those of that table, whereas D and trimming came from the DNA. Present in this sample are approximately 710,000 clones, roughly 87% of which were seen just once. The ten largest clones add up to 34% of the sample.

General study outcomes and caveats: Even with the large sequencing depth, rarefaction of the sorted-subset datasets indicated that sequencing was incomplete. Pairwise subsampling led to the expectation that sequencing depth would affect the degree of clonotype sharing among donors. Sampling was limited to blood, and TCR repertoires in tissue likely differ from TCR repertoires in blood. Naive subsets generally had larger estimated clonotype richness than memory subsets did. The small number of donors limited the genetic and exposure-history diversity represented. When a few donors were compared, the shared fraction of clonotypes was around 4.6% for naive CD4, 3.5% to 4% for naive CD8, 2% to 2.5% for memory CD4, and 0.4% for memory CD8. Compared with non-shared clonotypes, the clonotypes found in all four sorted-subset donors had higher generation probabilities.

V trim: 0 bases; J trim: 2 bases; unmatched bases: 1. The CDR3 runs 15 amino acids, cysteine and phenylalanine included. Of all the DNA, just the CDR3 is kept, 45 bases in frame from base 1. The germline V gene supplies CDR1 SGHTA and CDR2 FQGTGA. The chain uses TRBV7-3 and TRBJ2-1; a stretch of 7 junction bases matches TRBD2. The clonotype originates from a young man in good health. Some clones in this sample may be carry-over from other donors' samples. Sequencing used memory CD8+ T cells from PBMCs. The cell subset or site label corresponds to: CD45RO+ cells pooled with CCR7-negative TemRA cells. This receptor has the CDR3 CASSLTGTTYNEQFF. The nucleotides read TGTGCCAGCAGCTTAACCGGGACTACCTACAATGAGCAGTTCTTC.